Below are 19 T cell receptor beta chains sequenced from a single sample in a study of T cells after yellow fever vaccination. TCRdb reprocessed the 5' RACE reads with MiXCR, giving one entry per CDR3 protein. Counted here are 100,000 to 150,000 distinct CDR3 sequences, 7.4% occurring once; the ten biggest clones make up 2.5%. Here the sequenced sample was CD4+ T cells sorted from PBMCs, taken roughly 10 days after the first yellow fever vaccination. These receptors came from a man aged 18 to 29 who received the YFV17D yellow fever vaccine.

This clonotype was found many times. The chain links TRBV6-2 or TRBV6-3 to TRBJ1-2; D gene uncertain. Germline lookup yields CDR1 MNHEY and CDR2 SVGEGT. This CDR3 region has 19 residues. The V end was cut by 3 bases, the J end by 3 bases, with 26 bases between. The DNA of the CDR3 is TGTGCCAGCAGTTATCGAGTGGGTTCCTCACGCTGGTTTTACTATGGCTACACCTTC. It is translated as CASSYRVGSSRWFYYGYTF.

This clonotype was counted at least ten times. The rearrangement links TRBV2 to TRBJ2-3; 12 bases are a match to TRBD2. Germline values: CDR1 SNHLY, CDR2 FYNNEI. Unmatched junction bases numbered 7, after V lost 5 bases and J lost 10 bases. This CDR3 contains 14 residues. CDR3 region: CASSRTSGVYAQYF. CDR3 nucleotide sequence: TGTGCCAGCAGTAGGACTAGCGGGGTTTACGCGCAGTATTTT.

This clonotype was picked up many times. The chain recombines TRBV24-1 with TRBJ2-2; TRBD1 agrees at 9 bases. The CDR3 has 14 amino acids. J gave up 6 bases and V 9 bases, and 7 bases lay outside the gene matches. CDR1 is KGHDR and CDR2 is SFDVKD in the germline V gene. The DNA of the CDR3 is TGTGCCACCCAAAGGGACAGGGAAGCCGGGGAGCTGTTTTTT. Protein: CATQRDREAGELFF.

This clonotype was observed many times. This rearrangement joins TRBV20-1 to TRBJ2-4, with D hard to call. Germline lookup yields CDR1 DFQATT and CDR2 SNEGSKA (reference sequence). The CDR3 runs to 13 residues. V dropped 6 bases and J dropped 1 base, with 10 bases sitting between them. In nucleotides, the CDR3 is TGCAGTGCGAGGAGCCATGCCAAAAACATTCAGTACTTC. Residues: CSARSHAKNIQYF.

Concerning this clonotype: The junction differs from germline at one of its ends, possibly a read error. The chain couples TRBV7-7 to TRBJ2-1, with 8 bases that match TRBD1. This CDR3 has 15 residues. In germline, CDR1 is SSHAT, CDR2 FNYEAQ (reference sequence). CDR3 residues: CASSSGQGSSNEQFF. The CDR3 DNA reads TGTGCTAGCAGCTCCGGACAGGGAAGTAGCAATGAGCAGTTCTTC.

This clonotype was seen at least ten times. The rearrangement joins TRBV7-2 to TRBJ2-1; D call uncertain. The CDR3 spans 14 residues. Trimming stripped 5 bases from V and 0 bases from J, with 8 bases between. In germline, CDR1 is SGHTA, CDR2 FQGNSA. CDR3 sequence (DNA): TGTGCCAGCAGCCCCTATAGCTCCTACAATGAGCAGTTCTTC. It translates to CASSPYSSYNEQFF.

At least ten counts were recorded for this clonotype. The chain joins TRBV7-2 to TRBJ1-2; D is perhaps TRBD1 (5 bases). The germline gives CDR1 SGHTA, CDR2 FQGNSA. This CDR3 is 14 amino acids long. The germline V and J ends were trimmed by 5 bases and 1 base, with 11 bases remaining between them. The CDR3 coding sequence is TGTGCCAGCAGCGCCGCAGGGTATAACTATGGCTACACCTTC. Protein: CASSAAGYNYGYTF.

The chain has TRBV4-1 and TRBJ1-3; D remains unclear. The CDR3 covers 21 residues. CDR1 and CDR2 from the germline V gene are MGHRA and YSYEKL. Between the trimmed V and J ends, which lost 0 bases and 0 bases, there was a span of 24 bases. The CDR3 loop is CASSQDTATPISRYSGNTIYF. For the CDR3, the DNA is TGCGCCAGCAGCCAAGATACAGCGACACCAATTTCCCGATACTCTGGAAACACCATATATTTT.

With regard to this clonotype: Being one base from a much bigger clone, this may be a read error. This chain uses TRBV12-3 or TRBV12-4 with TRBJ1-1; a weak D match, TRBD1 (6 bases). CDR3 length: 14 residues. The CDR3 DNA follows: TGTGCCAGCAGCAGGCAGGGGCAGAACACTGAAGTTTTCTTT. Residues: CASSRQGQNTEVFF.

This clonotype appeared many times. The chain couples TRBV20-1 to TRBJ2-3; possible D gene TRBD1, 5 bases. The V end was cut by 6 bases, the J end by 4 bases, with 17 bases between. Germline loops: CDR1 DFQATT, CDR2 SNEGSKA (reference sequence). The CDR3 totals 14 residues. The CDR3 DNA is TGCAGTGCCCTTGGGGCTGGAACGGCAGATACGCAGTATTTT. Translated, it gives CSALGAGTADTQYF.

This clonotype came up many times. This chain uses TRBV27 with TRBJ1-1, with D tentatively TRBD1 (6 bases). Germline CDR1 and CDR2: MNHEY and SMNVEV (reference sequence). The germline V and J ends were trimmed by 3 bases and 2 bases, with 10 bases remaining between them. The CDR3 runs to 14 residues. In nucleotides, the CDR3 is TGTGCCAGCAGTTTTCAGGGGACAAACACTGAAGCTTTCTTT. The encoded protein is CASSFQGTNTEAFF.

This clonotype was seen many times. This chain uses TRBV6-2 or TRBV6-3 with TRBJ2-7, with a weak D call TRBD2 (5 bases). There are 14 residues in the CDR3. The V and J ends lost 10 bases and 1 base respectively, with 17 bases between them. CDR1 is MNHEY and CDR2 is SVGEGT in the germline V gene. The CDR3 bases are TGTGCCACCGGCAAGAGGGTGGCTTCCTACGAGCAGTACGTC. It translates to CATGKRVASYEQYV.

The table lists this clonotype with many counts. This chain connects TRBV20-1 to TRBJ2-3; 10 nucleotides agree with TRBD2. After removal of 5 bases from V and 4 bases from J, the junction contained 9 bases not matched to a gene. This CDR3 spans 15 amino acids. Per the germline V gene, CDR1 is DFQATT and CDR2 is SNEGSKA (reference sequence). This CDR3 is CSAYHTGTSADTQYF. CDR3 in DNA: TGCAGTGCTTACCATACCGGGACTAGCGCAGATACGCAGTATTTT.

This clonotype was found many times. The chain employs TRBV7-8 and TRBJ2-3, with a weak D call TRBD2 (7 bases). Germline V CDR1 and CDR2: SGHVS, FQNEAQ. The V and J ends lost 6 bases and 6 bases respectively, with 13 bases between them. This CDR3 spans 13 amino acids. CDR3 region: CASSLGGADTQYF. CDR3 bases: TGTGCCAGCAGTCTAGGGGGGGCCGATACGCAGTATTTT.

At least ten counts were recorded for this clonotype. The CDR3 sequence is CSVVPGGGQPQHF. The CDR3 DNA sequence: TGCAGCGTTGTCCCAGGGGGTGGACAGCCCCAGCATTTT. J is TRBJ1-5 and V is TRBV29-1; 7 bases map to TRBD1. J lost 7 bases, V lost 4 bases, and 7 bases had no gene match. This CDR3 comprises 13 residues. Germline values: CDR1 SQVTM, CDR2 ANQGSEA.

This clonotype was found many times. V and J are TRBV4-2 and TRBJ1-5, with D maybe TRBD1 (5 bases). V was pared by 3 bases and J by 0 bases, with 12 bases between. From germline, CDR1 is LGHNA and CDR2 YNFKEQ. CDR3 length equals 16 residues. CDR3 amino acids: CASSHDSYYSNQPQHF. The DNA for the CDR3 is TGTGCCAGCAGCCATGACAGCTACTATAGCAATCAGCCCCAGCATTTT.

Many counts were recorded for this clonotype. The chain carries TRBV5-1 and TRBJ1-1, with 9 bases identical to TRBD1. Germline lookup yields CDR1 SGHRS and CDR2 YFSETQ. V shed 4 bases, J shed 4 bases, and the junction held 8 bases outside the gene matches. The CDR3 runs 15 residues. CDR3 region: CASSGPDRGGTEAFF. The CDR3, as DNA: TGCGCCAGCAGCGGGCCGGACAGGGGAGGCACTGAAGCTTTCTTT.

There are a few counts of this clonotype. This chain uses TRBV18 with TRBJ2-5, with 7 positions matching TRBD1. V lost 3 bases, J lost 9 bases, and 10 bases stayed unmatched. Germline CDR1 is KGHSH and CDR2 is LQKENI. This CDR3 spans 14 amino acids. The CDR3 nucleotides are TGTGCCAGCTCACCTCTCCCAGGACAGGCGCCCCAGTACTTC. Protein sequence: CASSPLPGQAPQYF.

There are many counts of this clonotype. The chain recombines TRBV28 with TRBJ2-7; D possibly corresponds to TRBD1 (6 bases). Germline V gene sequence: CDR1 MDHEN, CDR2 SYDVKM. Trimming pared 8 bases from V and 4 bases from J, leaving 15 bases between. This CDR3 contains 13 residues. DNA for the CDR3: TGTGCCAGCGCTCAGGGGAACGCTTACGAGCAGTACGTC. Protein product: CASAQGNAYEQYV.